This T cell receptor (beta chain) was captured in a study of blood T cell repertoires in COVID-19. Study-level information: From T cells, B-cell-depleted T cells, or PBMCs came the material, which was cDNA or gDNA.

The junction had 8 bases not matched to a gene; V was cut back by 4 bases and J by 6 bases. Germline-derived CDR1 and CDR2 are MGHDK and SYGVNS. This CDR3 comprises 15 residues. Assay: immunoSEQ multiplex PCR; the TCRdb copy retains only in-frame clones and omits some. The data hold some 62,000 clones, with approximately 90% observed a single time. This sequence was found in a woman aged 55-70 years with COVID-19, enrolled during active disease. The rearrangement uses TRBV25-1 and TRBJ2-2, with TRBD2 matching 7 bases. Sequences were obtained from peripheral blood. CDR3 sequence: CASSVSTSRSGELFF. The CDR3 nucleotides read TGTGCCAGCAGTGTTTCGACTAGCAGGTCCGGGGAGCTGTTTTTT.